This passage covers 13 T cell receptor beta chains from one sample sequenced in a study of Ad26.COV2.S vaccination and SARS-CoV-2 variants. Treatment reported: 19 received Ad26.COV2.S at low or high dose, single or two shots; a few received placebo; per-sample allocation not given. Sampling occurred on day 63 after the first vaccine or placebo injection. Clones were read by immunoSEQ multiplex PCR, and TCRdb kept only the in-frame ones, dropping some. In the table there are under 500,000 clones, 80% to 95% of which are singletons. The sequencing used peripheral blood, collected in a trial of Ad26.COV2.S vaccine versus placebo. These receptors were collected from a person between 18 and 60 years old who received the Ad26.COV2.S COVID-19 vaccine or a placebo.

This clone came up once. This sequence joins TRBV9 and TRBJ2-3; 8 nucleotides match TRBD2. The CDR3 loop spans 16 amino acids. J gave up 5 bases and V 4 bases, and 12 bases lay outside the gene matches. The germline CDR1 and CDR2 sequences are SGDLS and YYNGEE. CDR3 coding DNA: TGTGCCAGCAGCCTCCCGTCGGGGGGGGCCCAAGATACGCAGTATTTT. Translation: CASSLPSGGAQDTQYF. The full variable domain, completed using reference TRBV9 and TRBJ2-3, is DSGVTQTPKHLITATGQRVTLRCSPRSGDLSVYWYQQSLDQGLQFLIQYYNGEERAKGNILERFSAQQFPDLHSELNLSSLELGDSALYFCASSLPSGGAQDTQYFGPGTRLTVL.

The chain joins TRBV9 to TRBJ2-7, with D maybe TRBD2 (6 bases). From germline, CDR1 is SGDLS and CDR2 YYNGEE. This CDR3 region has 11 residues. Trimming cost V 3 bases and J 6 bases, with 7 bases left between them. CDR3 amino acids: CASSAGGEQYF. Here the CDR3 DNA reads TGTGCCAGCAGCGCCGGGGGCGAGCAGTACTTC.

This clone has just one count. The chain has TRBV7-9 and TRBJ1-1; the D gene is possibly TRBD1 (5 bases). V lost 11 bases and J 4 bases, leaving 23 bases between the germline ends. This CDR3 has 15 residues. Germline assignment: CDR1 SEHNR and CDR2 FQNEAQ (reference sequence). CDR3 DNA sequence: TGTGCCCCAGACTTTTCCCTCCTTCAGGGCACTGAAGCTTTCTTT. Protein product: CAPDFSLLQGTEAFF.

The count of this clone is one. The chain combines TRBV19 with TRBJ1-5; 8 nucleotides agree with TRBD1. The CDR3 loop spans 19 amino acids. Trimming took 5 bases from V and 0 from J; bases not matched to a gene: 15. CDR1 LNHDA and CDR2 SQIVND come from the germline V gene (reference sequence). CDR3: CASSPRTGQVEYSNQPQHF. The CDR3 nucleotides are TGTGCCAGTAGTCCAAGGACGGGACAGGTGGAGTATAGCAATCAGCCCCAGCATTTT. Full variable domain (outside the CDR3, taken from reference TRBV19 and TRBJ1-5): DGGITQSPKYLFRKEGQNVTLSCEQNLNHDAMYWYRQDPGQGLRLIYYSQIVNDFQKGDIAEGYSVSREKKESFPLTVTSAQKNPTAFYLCASSPRTGQVEYSNQPQHFGDGTRLSIL.

This chain connects TRBV12-1 to TRBJ2-2; TRBD1, the D gene given by the table, was not confirmed from the DNA. TRBV12-1 is deemed a pseudogene. The CDR3 extends over 16 amino acids. CDR3 in DNA: TGTGCCAGCAGCTTTACCGGCAGGGAAGGGACCGGGGAGCTGTTTTTT. It encodes CASSFTGREGTGELFF.

This clone was detected only once. J is TRBJ1-4 and V is TRBV4-1; D gene ambiguous. The CDR3 has 16 amino acids. With 2 bases removed from V and 2 bases from J, the gap between germline ends came to 12 bases. Germline CDR1 reads MGHRA; CDR2 reads YSYEKL. The CDR3 DNA is TGCGCCAGCAGCCAAAGGGAGGGTTGGACTAATGAAAAACTGTTTTTT. Translating gives CASSQREGWTNEKLFF.

This chain connects TRBV13 to TRBJ2-1; TRBD2 agrees at 8 bases. J was trimmed by 3 bases and V by 0 bases; bases with no gene match: 7. The CDR3 totals 17 residues. The V gene's germline CDR1 is PRHDT and CDR2 FYEKMQ (reference sequence). CDR3 sequence reads: CASSLGRRGALYNEQFF. The CDR3 DNA sequence: TGTGCCAGCAGCTTAGGCCGGCGGGGGGCCCTCTACAATGAGCAGTTCTTC. The variable domain in full, completed from reference TRBV13 and TRBJ2-1, reads AAGVIQSPRHLIKEKRETATLKCYPIPRHDTVYWYQQGPGQDPQFLISFYEKMQSDKGSIPDRFSAQQFSDYHSELNMSSLELGDSALYFCASSLGRRGALYNEQFFGPGTRLTVL.

The J gene is TRBJ2-7, the V gene TRBV6-2 or TRBV6-3; 8 nucleotides align to TRBD2. This CDR3 has 13 amino acids. The germline V gene has CDR1 MNHEY and CDR2 SVGEGT. V was pared by 4 bases and J by 3 bases, with 2 bases of the junction left unmatched. CDR3 DNA sequence: TGTGCCAGCAGTTTTACTAGCGGCTACGAGCAGTACTTC. It translates to CASSFTSGYEQYF.

The chain combines TRBV6-2 or TRBV6-3 with TRBJ2-1, with no clear D. Per the germline V gene, CDR1 is MNHEY and CDR2 is SVGEGT. The CDR3 loop spans 14 amino acids. The ends were cut back, 2 bases at V and 8 bases at J, with 13 bases in the middle. The CDR3 reads CASSYGRQFHEQFF. DNA for the CDR3: TGTGCCAGCAGTTACGGTCGGCAGTTCCATGAGCAGTTCTTC.

The chain employs TRBV5-1 and TRBJ1-1; possible D gene TRBD1, 6 bases. With 1 base removed from V and 4 bases from J, the gap between germline ends came to 11 bases. There are 14 residues in the CDR3. The germline V gene encodes CDR1 SGHRS and CDR2 YFSETQ. The CDR3: CASSLRVGGTEAFF. The CDR3 DNA sequence: TGCGCCAGCAGCTTGAGGGTAGGGGGCACTGAAGCTTTCTTT. The complete variable domain, with remaining parts taken from reference TRBV5-1 and TRBJ1-1, reads KAGVTQTPRYLIKTRGQQVTLSCSPISGHRSVSWYQQTPGQGLQFLFEYFSETQRNKGNFPGRFSGRQFSNSRSEMNVSTLELGDSALYLCASSLRVGGTEAFFGQGTRLTVV.

This chain joins TRBV7-2 and TRBJ2-5, with D perhaps being TRBD1 or TRBD2 (5 bases each). The CDR3 length is 12 residues. The V gene's germline CDR1 is SGHTA and CDR2 FQGNSA. V dropped 1 base and J dropped 10 bases, with 10 bases sitting between them. CDR3 sequence: CASSLGGVYQYF. CDR3 bases: TGTGCCAGCAGCTTAGGAGGGGTTTACCAGTACTTC. The whole variable domain, remainder taken from reference TRBV7-2 and TRBJ2-5, is GAGVSQSPSNKVTEKGKDVELRCDPISGHTALYWYRQSLGQGLEFLIYFQGNSAPDKSGLPSDRFSAERTGGSVSTLTIQRTQQEDSAVYLCASSLGGVYQYFGPGTRLLVL.

The gene calls are TRBV6-2 or TRBV6-3 and TRBJ2-7; perhaps TRBD2 as D (5 bases). Germline CDR1 reads MNHEY; CDR2 reads SVGEGT. The V end was cut by 5 bases, the J end by 0 bases, with 17 bases between. CDR3 size: 16 residues. The CDR3 region is CASSPPSGIASYEQYF. The CDR3 nucleotides are TGTGCCAGCAGTCCCCCGTCGGGGATTGCCTCCTACGAGCAGTACTTC.

The rearrangement links TRBV7-2 to TRBJ2-1; 10 nucleotides align to TRBD2. The germline CDR1 and CDR2 sequences are SGHTA and FQGNSA. V lost 4 bases, J lost 7 bases, and 10 bases stayed unmatched. CDR3 length: 16 residues. CDR3 DNA sequence: TGTGCCAGCAGCTCCCGAGGGTCTAGCGGGGGAAATGAGCAGTTCTTC. Translation: CASSSRGSSGGNEQFF.